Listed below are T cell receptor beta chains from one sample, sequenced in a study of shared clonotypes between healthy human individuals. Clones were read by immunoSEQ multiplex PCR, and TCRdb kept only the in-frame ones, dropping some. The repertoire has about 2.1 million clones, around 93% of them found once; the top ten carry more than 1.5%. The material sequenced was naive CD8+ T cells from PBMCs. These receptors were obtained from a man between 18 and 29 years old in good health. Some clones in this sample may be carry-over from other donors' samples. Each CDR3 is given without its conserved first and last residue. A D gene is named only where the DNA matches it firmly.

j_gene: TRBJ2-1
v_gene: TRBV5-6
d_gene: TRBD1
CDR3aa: ASSLGDRGGNEQF

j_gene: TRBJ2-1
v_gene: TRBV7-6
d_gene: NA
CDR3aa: ASSYLGAVLYNEQF

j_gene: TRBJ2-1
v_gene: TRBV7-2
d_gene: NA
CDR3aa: ASSPGVGRGPHNEQF

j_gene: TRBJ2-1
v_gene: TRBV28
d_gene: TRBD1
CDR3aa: ASSTGDRDNEQF

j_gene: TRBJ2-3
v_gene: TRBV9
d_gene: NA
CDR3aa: ASSGSGEAISTDTQY

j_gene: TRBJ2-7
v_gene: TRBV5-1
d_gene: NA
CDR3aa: ASSLDRNYEQY

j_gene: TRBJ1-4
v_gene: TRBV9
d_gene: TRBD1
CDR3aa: ASSVDGQGAQKLF

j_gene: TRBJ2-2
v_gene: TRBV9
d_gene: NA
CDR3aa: ASSVFGSVEAGELF

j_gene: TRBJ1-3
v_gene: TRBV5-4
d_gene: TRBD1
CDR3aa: ASSRTGGVGNTIY

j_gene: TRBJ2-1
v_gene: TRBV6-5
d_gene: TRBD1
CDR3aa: ASSTGEGTYNEQF

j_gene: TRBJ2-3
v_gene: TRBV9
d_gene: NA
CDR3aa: ASSVGGTDTQY

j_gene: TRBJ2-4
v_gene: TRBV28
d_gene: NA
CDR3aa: ASSQTGSQNIQY

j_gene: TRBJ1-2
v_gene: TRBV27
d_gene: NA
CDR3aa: ASSPRGLYGYT

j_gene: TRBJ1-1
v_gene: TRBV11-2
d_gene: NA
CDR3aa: ASSLDILGEAF

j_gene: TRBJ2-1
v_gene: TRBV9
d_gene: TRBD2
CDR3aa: ASSEDSGTLPNEQF

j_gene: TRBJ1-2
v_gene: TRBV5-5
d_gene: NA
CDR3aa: ASNRPGAGGYGYT

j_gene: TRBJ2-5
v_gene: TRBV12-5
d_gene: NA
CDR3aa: ASGLGIQETQY

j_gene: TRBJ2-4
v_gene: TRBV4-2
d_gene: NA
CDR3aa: ASSQVRVVKNIQY

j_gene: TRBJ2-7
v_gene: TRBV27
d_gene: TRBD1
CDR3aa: ASSLLAGGGEQY

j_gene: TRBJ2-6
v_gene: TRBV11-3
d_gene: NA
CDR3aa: ASSLTGLSSGANVLT

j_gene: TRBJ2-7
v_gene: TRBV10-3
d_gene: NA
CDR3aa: AISETTYEQY

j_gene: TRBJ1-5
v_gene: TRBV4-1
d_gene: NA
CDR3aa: ASRATVGSKPQH

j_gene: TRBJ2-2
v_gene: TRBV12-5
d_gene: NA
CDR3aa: ASGLGQGTGELF

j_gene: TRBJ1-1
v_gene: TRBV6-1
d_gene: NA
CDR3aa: ASSEWGRQTNTEAF

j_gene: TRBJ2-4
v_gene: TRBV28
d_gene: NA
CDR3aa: ASSLVLAKNIQY

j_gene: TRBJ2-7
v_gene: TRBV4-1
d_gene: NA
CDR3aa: ASSPNRDYEQY

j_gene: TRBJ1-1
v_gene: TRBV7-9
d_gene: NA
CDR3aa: ASSFANAGVLAF

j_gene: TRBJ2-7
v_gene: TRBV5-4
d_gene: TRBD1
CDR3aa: ASSRGTGGYEQY

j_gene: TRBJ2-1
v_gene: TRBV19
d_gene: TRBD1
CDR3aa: ASTIAGTAYNEQF

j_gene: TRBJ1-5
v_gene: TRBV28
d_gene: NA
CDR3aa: ASRLPGQPQH

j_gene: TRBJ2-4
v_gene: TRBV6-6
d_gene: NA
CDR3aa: ASSYSGQGENIQY

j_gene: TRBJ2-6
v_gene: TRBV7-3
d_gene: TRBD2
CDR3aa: ASGAAGTTGANVLT

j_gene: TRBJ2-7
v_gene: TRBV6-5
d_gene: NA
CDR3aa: ASSYNPDPHEQY

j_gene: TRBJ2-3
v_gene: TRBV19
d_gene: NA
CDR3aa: ASSPRVADTQY

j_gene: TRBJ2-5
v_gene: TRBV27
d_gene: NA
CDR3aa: ASSWDTGATQY

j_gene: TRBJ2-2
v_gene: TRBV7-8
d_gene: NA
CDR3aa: ASSSRPGPAAANTGELF

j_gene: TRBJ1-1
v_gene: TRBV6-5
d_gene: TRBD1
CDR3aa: ASRTGIAEAF

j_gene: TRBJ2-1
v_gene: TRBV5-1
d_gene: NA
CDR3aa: ASSFPRDPRFSYNEQF

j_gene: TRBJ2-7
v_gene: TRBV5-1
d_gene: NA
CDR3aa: ASSLTGGTPTYEQY

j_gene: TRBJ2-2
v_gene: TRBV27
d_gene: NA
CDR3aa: ASSLLGGAANTGELF

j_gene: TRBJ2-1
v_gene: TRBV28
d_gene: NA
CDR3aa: ASSLSVSYNEQF

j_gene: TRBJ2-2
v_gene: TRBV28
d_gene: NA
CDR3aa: ASSPRRPYMPNTGELF

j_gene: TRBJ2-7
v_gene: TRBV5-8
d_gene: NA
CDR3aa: ASSSGLEQY